The 27 T cell receptor beta chains in this list originate from one sample, sequenced in a study of cytomegalovirus exposure and HLA in healthy donors (dated by TCRdb to 2015 to 2018). The library was made by the immunoSEQ multiplex PCR assay. The table was pulled from immuneACCESS by TCRdb, which kept in-frame rearrangements only. Such tables lose some clones; where checked, under half of the loss comes from unresolved V genes, and the rest has no known cause. This sample lists around 400,000 clones; around 86% were detected once. Roughly 0.8% of the sample comes from the top ten. The source material was PBMCs. The receptors shown here come from a woman aged 18-29 years in good health and CMV-seronegative.

This rearrangement joins TRBV7-3 to TRBJ2-3; 8 bases align to TRBD2. The V segment lost 6 bases and the J segment 4 bases; nucleotides outside the gene matches: 9. Germline V CDR1 and CDR2: SGHTA, FQGTGA. This CDR3 is built from 15 residues. In nucleotides, the CDR3 is TGTGCCAGCAGTATAGCGGGATATGACTCAGATACGCAGTATTTT. Translated: CASSIAGYDSDTQYF.

The chain combines TRBV18 with TRBJ2-5; D is possibly TRBD2 (6 bases). This CDR3 region has 16 residues. Trimming removed 0 bases at V and 5 bases at J, with 16 bases between. Per germline, CDR1 KGHSH and CDR2 LQKENI. CDR3 amino acids: CASSPPQLAVAETQYF. Here the CDR3 DNA reads TGTGCCAGCTCACCACCCCAACTAGCAGTTGCCGAGACCCAGTACTTC. Combining the CDR3 with reference TRBV18 and TRBJ2-5 gives the whole variable domain NAGVMQNPRHLVRRRGQEARLRCSPMKGHSHVYWYRQLPEEGLKFMVYLQKENIIDESGMPKERFSAEFPKEGPSILRIQQVVRGDSAAYFCASSPPQLAVAETQYFGPGTRLLVL.

J is TRBJ2-2 and V is TRBV27; TRBD2 aligns across 9 bases. Germline V gene sequence: CDR1 MNHEY, CDR2 SMNVEV (reference sequence). The V gene end was trimmed by 5 bases and the J gene end by 2 bases; junction bases not matched to a gene: 9. The CDR3 sequence is 17 residues long. This chain's CDR3 is CASSLHGLAPNTGELFF. The CDR3 DNA sequence: TGTGCCAGCAGTCTACACGGACTAGCGCCAAACACCGGGGAGCTGTTTTTT.

V gene TRBV27 combines with J gene TRBJ2-1, with 10 nucleotides matching TRBD2. CDR3 length: 15 residues. The germline CDR1 and CDR2 sequences are MNHEY and SMNVEV (reference sequence). J gave up 5 bases and V 6 bases, and 7 bases lay outside the gene matches. As DNA, the CDR3 is TGTGCCAGCAGCCTACTAGCGGGACCTAACAATGAGCAGTTCTTC. It yields the protein CASSLLAGPNNEQFF.

The rearrangement joins TRBV7-9 to TRBJ2-4; 9 positions agree with TRBD2. The CDR3 sequence is 19 residues long. Germline V CDR1 and CDR2: SEHNR, FQNEAQ (reference sequence). Trimming cost V 4 bases and J 1 base; bases outside gene matches: 14. This CDR3 reads CASSSLSGRVVAAKNIQYF. CDR3 nucleotide sequence: TGTGCCAGCAGCTCTCTTAGCGGGAGAGTGGTCGCGGCCAAAAACATTCAGTACTTC.

The CDR3 sequence: CASSSAPGQPQHF. The CDR3 nucleotides are TGCGCCAGCAGCTCGGCCCCCGGGCAGCCCCAGCATTTT. The chain has TRBV4-1 and TRBJ1-5, with D unresolved. This CDR3 spans 13 amino acids. Deletions cut 5 bases from V and 7 bases from J, with 12 bases between. Looked up from germline, CDR1 is MGHRA and CDR2 is YSYEKL.

The chain has TRBV2 and TRBJ1-1; D is possibly TRBD1 (6 bases). CDR3 length: 15 residues. CDR1 is SNHLY and CDR2 is FYNNEI in the germline V gene. Trimming shortened V by 7 bases and J by 5 bases, and 20 bases separated the two germline ends. The CDR3 DNA is TGTGCCAGCACGCCAGCCGCGCGGGGGGCGACTGAAGCTTTCTTT. It specifies CASTPAARGATEAFF. The entire variable domain, with the rest obtained from reference TRBV2 and TRBJ1-1, is as follows: EPEVTQTPSHQVTQMGQEVILRCVPISNHLYFYWYRQILGQKVEFLVSFYNNEISEKSEIFDDQFSVERPDGSNFTLKIRSTKLEDSAMYFCASTPAARGATEAFFGQGTRLTVV.

The chain employs TRBV6-5 and TRBJ2-1; 10 nucleotides align to TRBD2. CDR1 is MNHEY, CDR2 SVGAGI, per germline. The CDR3 spans 15 residues. With V trimmed by 5 bases and J by 3 bases, 4 bases remained unmatched. Here the CDR3 DNA reads TGTGCCAGCAGTCAATCTAGCGGGGGCTACAATGAGCAGTTCTTC. Translated, it gives CASSQSSGGYNEQFF.

This sequence joins TRBV27 and TRBJ2-1; D is possibly TRBD1 (5 bases). Germline CDR1 and CDR2: MNHEY and SMNVEV (reference sequence). V lost 5 bases and J 13 bases, leaving 21 bases between the germline ends. The CDR3 runs to 14 residues. This chain's CDR3 is CASSQMDLGVGQFF. The CDR3 DNA reads TGTGCCAGCAGTCAAATGGACCTAGGGGTTGGCCAGTTCTTC.

The chain recombines TRBV11-1 with TRBJ2-7, with TRBD1 as a possible D gene (5 bases). CDR3 length equals 13 residues. Deletions cut 6 bases from V and 2 bases from J, with 11 bases between. CDR1 SGHAT and CDR2 FQDESV come from the germline V gene (reference sequence). Here the CDR3 reads CASRMDIAYEQYF. The DNA of the CDR3 is TGTGCCAGCAGGATGGACATTGCCTACGAGCAGTACTTC.

This chain links TRBV4-1 with TRBJ2-1; D gene ambiguous. Germline-derived CDR1 and CDR2 are MGHRA and YSYEKL. The CDR3 contains 14 residues. The ends were cut back, 0 bases at V and 12 bases at J, with 15 bases in the middle. The CDR3 DNA follows: TGCGCCAGCAGCCAAGATAGGAGTAGGTTTGGGCAGTTCTTC. As protein: CASSQDRSRFGQFF.

The rearrangement links TRBV6-6 to TRBJ1-2; TRBD1 matches at 8 bases. CDR1 is MNHNY and CDR2 is SVGAGI in the germline V gene (reference sequence). V gave up 2 bases and J gave up 5 bases; unmatched junction bases: 1. The CDR3 is 13 residues long. CDR3 bases: TGTGCCAGCAGTTACCAGGGGGCGTATGGCTACACCTTC. Its translation: CASSYQGAYGYTF.

This rearrangement joins TRBV19 to TRBJ2-3, with 13 bases lining up with TRBD2. V trimming: 2 bases; J trimming: 8 bases; junction bases outside the gene matches: 7. The CDR3 is made up of 16 amino acids. Germline CDR1 reads LNHDA; CDR2 reads SQIVND (reference sequence). The CDR3 sequence is CASSIRLAGGRGTQYF. DNA of the CDR3: TGTGCCAGTAGTATACGACTAGCGGGGGGAAGAGGTACGCAGTATTTT.

In its sample, this clone was seen once. The chain combines TRBV7-6 with TRBJ2-3, with 7 bases matching TRBD2. J was trimmed by 2 bases and V by 5 bases; bases with no gene match: 10. The germline CDR1 and CDR2 sequences are SGHVS and FNYEAQ. The CDR3 extends over 16 amino acids. Written as DNA, the CDR3 is TGTGCCAGCAGCCCCCGTAGCGGGTACCTCACAGATACGCAGTATTTT. This gives the protein CASSPRSGYLTDTQYF.

V is TRBV6-5 and J is TRBJ2-5; D might be TRBD2 (5 bases). The CDR3 sequence is 15 residues long. Germline V gives CDR1 MNHEY, CDR2 SVGAGI. Between the trimmed V and J ends, which lost 4 bases and 1 base, there was a span of 13 bases. The CDR3 DNA follows: TGTGCCAGCAGTTTTTCACCGGGATTCCAAGAGACCCAGTACTTC. This encodes CASSFSPGFQETQYF.

The chain is built from TRBV7-9 and TRBJ2-5; 9 bases are shared with TRBD2. There are 16 residues in the CDR3. With V trimmed by 1 base and J by 4 bases, 7 bases remained unmatched. Per germline, CDR1 SEHNR and CDR2 FQNEAQ (reference sequence). The CDR3 loop reads CASSLVLAGRSETQYF. The DNA of the CDR3 is TGTGCCAGCAGCTTAGTTCTAGCGGGGAGGTCAGAGACCCAGTACTTC. The variable domain in full, with the rest retrieved from reference TRBV7-9 and TRBJ2-5, is DTGVSQNPRHKITKRGQNVTFRCDPISEHNRLYWYRQTLGQGPEFLTYFQNEAQLEKSRLLSDRFSAERPKGSFSTLEIQRTEQGDSAMYLCASSLVLAGRSETQYFGPGTRLLVL.

The V call is TRBV27, the J call TRBJ1-4, with 10 bases aligning to TRBD1. J was trimmed by 3 bases and V by 7 bases; bases with no gene match: 2. Per germline, CDR1 MNHEY and CDR2 SMNVEV (reference sequence). The CDR3 sequence is 14 residues long. The DNA of the CDR3 is TGTGCCAGCACCGACAGGGGGCCTAATGAAAAACTGTTTTTT. Its translation: CASTDRGPNEKLFF.

This sequence joins TRBV6-4 and TRBJ2-5; TRBD2 is a possible D gene (5 bases). Germline V lookup: CDR1 MRHNA, CDR2 SNTAGT. This CDR3 has 13 residues. V dropped 2 bases and J dropped 5 bases, with 9 bases sitting between them. The CDR3, as DNA: TGTGCCAGCAGTGACCATGGCGGGGAGACCCAGTACTTC. Amino acids: CASSDHGGETQYF.

The chain recombines TRBV9 with TRBJ2-1, with 11 bases aligning to TRBD2. This CDR3 has 15 residues. J was trimmed by 6 bases and V by 1 base; bases with no gene match: 3. Germline V CDR1 and CDR2: SGDLS, YYNGEE. The CDR3: CASSVPGLAGNEQFF. The CDR3 DNA reads as TGTGCCAGCAGCGTACCTGGACTAGCGGGCAATGAGCAGTTCTTC.

The chain uses TRBV10-1 and TRBJ2-5; 9 positions match TRBD1. This CDR3 region has 14 residues. The V segment lost 3 bases and the J segment 6 bases; nucleotides outside the gene matches: 5. In germline, CDR1 is WNHNN, CDR2 SYGVQD (reference sequence). CDR3 amino acids: CASSDSDRGKTQYF. DNA for the CDR3: TGCGCCAGCAGTGATTCGGACAGGGGAAAGACCCAGTACTTC.

This clone has a handful of counts. The chain links TRBV6-5 to TRBJ2-7; D is possibly TRBD2 (5 bases). Trimming took 0 bases from V and 2 from J, leaving 14 bases between them. The CDR3 length is 16 residues. Per germline, CDR1 MNHEY and CDR2 SVGAGI. CDR3: CASSYSQEAAPYEQYF. The CDR3 DNA reads as TGTGCCAGCAGTTACTCTCAGGAAGCGGCGCCCTACGAGCAGTACTTC.

This clone was counted a few times. V and J are TRBV30 and TRBJ1-5; D remains unclear. The CDR3 sequence is 13 residues long. Germline assignment: CDR1 GTSNPN and CDR2 SVGIG (reference sequence). V was pared by 1 base and J by 3 bases, with 7 bases between. The DNA for the CDR3 is TGTGCCTGGAGTGCCGTAAACAATCAGCCCCAGCATTTT. It codes for CAWSAVNNQPQHF.

This clone appeared a single time. The CDR3 coding sequence is TGTGCCAGCAGCCCGGGGGGGGCCTCCTACGAGCAGTACTTC. This codes for CASSPGGASYEQYF. The rearrangement joins TRBV6-4 to TRBJ2-7, with 8 bases matching TRBD2. The CDR3 has 14 residues. J gave up 0 bases and V 6 bases, and 4 bases lay outside the gene matches. CDR1 and CDR2 (germline): MRHNA, SNTAGT.

The chain recombines TRBV2 with TRBJ1-1, with D perhaps TRBD1 (6 bases). The CDR3 totals 17 residues. CDR1 and CDR2 from the germline V gene are SNHLY and FYNNEI. V was cut by 5 bases and J by 4 bases, with 23 bases left in between. DNA of the CDR3: TGTGCCAGCAGTCCCAATCCGAACAGGGAAAGCGGCACTGAAGCTTTCTTT. Protein: CASSPNPNRESGTEAFF.

The J gene is TRBJ2-2, the V gene TRBV7-3, with unresolved D. Germline CDR1 SGHTA, CDR2 FQGTGA. V lost 5 bases and J 4 bases, leaving 8 bases between the germline ends. The CDR3 spans 13 residues. This chain's CDR3 is CASSLPGTGELFF. In nucleotides, the CDR3 is TGTGCCAGCAGCCTCCCAGGCACCGGGGAGCTGTTTTTT.

The chain uses TRBV7-8 and TRBJ1-6; the D gene is possibly TRBD1 (6 bases). The germline CDR1 and CDR2 sequences are SGHVS and FQNEAQ. Trimming removed 2 bases at V and 7 bases at J, with 9 bases between. The CDR3 contains 14 residues. This CDR3 is CASSLWGGNSPLHF. As DNA, the CDR3 is TGTGCCAGCAGCTTATGGGGGGGCAATTCACCCCTCCACTTT.

The rearrangement uses TRBV5-1 and TRBJ2-7, with 8 bases fitting TRBD2. After removal of 4 bases from V and 1 base from J, the junction contained 7 bases not matched to a gene. Germline assignment: CDR1 SGHRS and CDR2 YFSETQ. CDR3 size: 15 residues. The CDR3 DNA is TGCGCCAGCAGCCTAGCGGGCCCAGGGTCCTACGAGCAGTACTTC. Translated: CASSLAGPGSYEQYF.